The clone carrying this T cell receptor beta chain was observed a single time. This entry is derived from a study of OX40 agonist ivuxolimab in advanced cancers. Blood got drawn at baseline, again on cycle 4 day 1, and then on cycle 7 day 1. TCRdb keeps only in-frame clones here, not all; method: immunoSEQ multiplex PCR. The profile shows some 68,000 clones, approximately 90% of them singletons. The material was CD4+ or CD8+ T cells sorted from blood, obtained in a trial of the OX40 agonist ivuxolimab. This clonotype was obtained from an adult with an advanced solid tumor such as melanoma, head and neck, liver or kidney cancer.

DNA for the CDR3: TGTGCCAGCGGGAGGGCGTCGTCTGACGAGCAGTACTTC. It translates to CASGRASSDEQYF. This chain connects TRBV19 to TRBJ2-7; TRBD2 aligns across 8 bases. Germline V gene sequence: CDR1 LNHDA, CDR2 SQIVND (reference sequence). The CDR3 covers 13 residues. V shed 9 bases and J 5 bases; nucleotides not matched to a gene: 9.